These 7 T cell receptor beta chains originate from one sample sequenced in a study of OX40 agonist ivuxolimab in advanced cancers. Measured with immunoSEQ multiplex PCR; TCRdb has only the in-frame clones, and not every one. The profile covers several thousand clones, with approximately 83% appearing a single time and 30% to 45% taken by the ten largest. The sequences come from CD4+ or CD8+ T cells sorted from blood, collected in a trial of the OX40 agonist ivuxolimab. These receptors all stem from an adult with an advanced solid tumor such as melanoma, head and neck, liver or kidney cancer.

J is TRBJ2-1 and V is TRBV5-1; D is uncertain. The CDR3 sequence is 15 residues long. V was clipped by 2 bases and J by 0 bases, with 9 bases between them. The germline CDR1 and CDR2 sequences are SGHRS and YFSETQ. In DNA, the CDR3 is TGCGCCAGCAGCTTCGAGTTGAGCTCCTACAATGAGCAGTTCTTC. Its protein product is CASSFELSSYNEQFF.

The chain uses TRBV19 and TRBJ1-2; TRBD1 agrees at 9 bases. The CDR3 runs to 17 residues. Germline CDR1 reads LNHDA; CDR2 reads SQIVND (reference sequence). J was trimmed by 7 bases and V by 0 bases; bases with no gene match: 12. For the CDR3, the DNA is TGTGCCAGTAGTATAGACCTTAGGACAGGGGATCACGGTGGCTACACCTTC. This translates into CASSIDLRTGDHGGYTF.

The J gene is TRBJ1-1, the V gene TRBV11-2; no clear D gene. V was pared by 5 bases and J by 5 bases, with 6 bases between. The V gene's germline CDR1 is SGHAT and CDR2 FQNNGV. This CDR3 spans 11 amino acids. The CDR3 bases are TGTGCCAGCAGCCTTACGACTGAAGCTTTCTTT. Translation gives CASSLTTEAFF.

The rearrangement links TRBV19 to TRBJ2-6, with unresolved D. The CDR3 totals 17 residues. Germline V gene data show CDR1 as LNHDA and CDR2 as SQIVND (reference sequence). V was cut by 6 bases and J by 4 bases, with 19 bases left in between. CDR3 sequence: CASRKQVSLVGANVLTF. The CDR3 DNA reads as TGTGCCAGTAGGAAACAAGTATCTTTAGTGGGGGCCAACGTCCTGACTTTC.

V usage is TRBV6-1 and J usage is TRBJ2-1, with 7 bases that match TRBD2. The CDR3 extends over 18 amino acids. J was trimmed by 1 base and V by 2 bases; bases with no gene match: 11. Germline CDR1 reads MNHNS; CDR2 reads SASEGT. In DNA, the CDR3 is TGTGCCAGCAGTGAAAGGGACTACCACCGAGTGTCCTACAATGAGCAGTTCTTC. This gives the protein CASSERDYHRVSYNEQFF.

The rearrangement uses TRBV14 and TRBJ2-7; 14 bases are a match to TRBD2. CDR1 and CDR2 (germline): SGHDN, FVKESK. This CDR3 region has 22 residues. The V gene end was trimmed by 1 base and the J gene end by 5 bases; junction bases not matched to a gene: 22. CDR3 coding DNA: TGTGCCAGCAGCCAAGGAATACAGGGATTCGGGACTAGCGGGAGAGCGACCCACGAGCAGTACTTC. Protein product: CASSQGIQGFGTSGRATHEQYF.

The chain couples TRBV11-3 to TRBJ2-7, with 9 bases that match TRBD1. CDR3 length equals 14 residues. In germline, CDR1 is SGHNT, CDR2 YENEEA. V lost 3 bases to trimming and J lost 2 bases; unmatched junction nucleotides: 2. In nucleotides, the CDR3 is TGTGCCAGCAGCTTTGGGACAGGGACCTACGAGCAGTACTTC. Encoded protein: CASSFGTGTYEQYF.